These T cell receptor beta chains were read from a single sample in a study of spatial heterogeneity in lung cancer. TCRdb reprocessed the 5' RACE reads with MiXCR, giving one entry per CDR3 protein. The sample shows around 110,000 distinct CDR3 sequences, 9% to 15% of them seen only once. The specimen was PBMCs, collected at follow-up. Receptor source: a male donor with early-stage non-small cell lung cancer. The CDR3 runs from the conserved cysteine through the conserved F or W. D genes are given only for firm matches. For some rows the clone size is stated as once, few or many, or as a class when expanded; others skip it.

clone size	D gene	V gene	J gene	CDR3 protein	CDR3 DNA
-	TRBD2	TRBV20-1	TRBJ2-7	CSASSPGLAGGGMYF	TGCAGTGCTTCGTCGCCCGGACTAGCGGGGGGAGGGATGTACTTC
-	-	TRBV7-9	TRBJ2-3	CASSSTTDTQYF	TGTGCCAGCAGCTCCACCACAGATACGCAGTATTTT
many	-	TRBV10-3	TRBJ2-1	CAISEGQGSYNEQFF	TGTGCCATCAGCGAGGGGCAGGGATCCTACAATGAGCAGTTCTTC
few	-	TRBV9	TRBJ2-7	CASSPRDSSYEQYF	TGTGCCAGCAGCCCCCGGGACTCATCCTACGAGCAGTACTTC
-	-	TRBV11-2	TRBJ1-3	CASSQGRSNLSGNTIYF	TGTGCCAGCAGCCAAGGACGGAGCAACCTCTCTGGAAACACCATATATTTT
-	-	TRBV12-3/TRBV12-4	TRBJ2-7	CASSRPLGVEQYF	TGTGCCAGCAGCCGCCCTCTCGGGGTGGAGCAGTACTTC
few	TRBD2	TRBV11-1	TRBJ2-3	CASSYPSGGAGDTQYF	TGTGCCAGCAGCTACCCTAGCGGGGGGGCCGGGGATACGCAGTATTTT
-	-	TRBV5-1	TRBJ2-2	CASSPPGGTGELFF	TGCGCCAGCAGCCCACCTGGGGGCACCGGGGAGCTGTTTTTT
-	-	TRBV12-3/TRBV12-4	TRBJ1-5	CASSSSGSSNQPQHF	TGTGCCAGCAGTTCATCCGGCAGTAGCAATCAGCCCCAGCATTTT
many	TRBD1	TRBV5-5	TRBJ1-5	CASSEQGDQPQHF	TGTGCCAGCAGTGAACAGGGGGATCAGCCCCAGCATTTT
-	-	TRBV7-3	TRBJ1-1	CASSLMGGASEAFF	TGTGCCAGCAGCTTAATGGGGGGCGCGTCTGAAGCTTTCTTT
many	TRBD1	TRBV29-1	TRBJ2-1	CSVSRQGTGLQFF	TGCAGCGTTTCTCGCCAGGGGACAGGGTTACAGTTCTTC
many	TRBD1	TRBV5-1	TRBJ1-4	CASSHGTGKANEKLFF	TGCGCCAGCAGCCACGGGACAGGGAAGGCTAATGAAAAACTGTTTTTT
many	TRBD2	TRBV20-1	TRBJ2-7	CSALTSGGYEQYF	TGCAGTGCGTTGACTAGCGGGGGCTACGAGCAGTACTTC
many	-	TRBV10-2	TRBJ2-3	CASSGPRGIKMLAQLDTQYF	TGCGCCAGCAGTGGTCCTAGGGGGATCAAAATGCTAGCACAGCTAGATACGCAGTATTTT